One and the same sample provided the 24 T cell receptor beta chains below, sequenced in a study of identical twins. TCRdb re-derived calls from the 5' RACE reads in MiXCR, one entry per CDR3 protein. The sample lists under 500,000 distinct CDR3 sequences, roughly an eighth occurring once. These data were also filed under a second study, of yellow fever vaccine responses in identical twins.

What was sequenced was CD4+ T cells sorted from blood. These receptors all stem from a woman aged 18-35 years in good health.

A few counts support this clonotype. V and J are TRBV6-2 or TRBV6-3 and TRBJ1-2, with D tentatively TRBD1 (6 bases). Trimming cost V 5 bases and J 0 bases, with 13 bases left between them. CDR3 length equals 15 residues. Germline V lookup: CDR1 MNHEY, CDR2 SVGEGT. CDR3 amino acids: CASSPGQATNYGYTF. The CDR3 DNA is TGTGCCAGCAGTCCGGGACAAGCTACTAACTATGGCTACACCTTC.

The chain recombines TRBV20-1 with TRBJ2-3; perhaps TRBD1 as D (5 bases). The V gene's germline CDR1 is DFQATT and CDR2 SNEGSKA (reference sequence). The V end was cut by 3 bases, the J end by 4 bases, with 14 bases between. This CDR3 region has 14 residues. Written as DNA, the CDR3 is TGCAGTGCTAGGGCACCGACAGTCCCAGATACGCAGTATTTT. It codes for CSARAPTVPDTQYF.

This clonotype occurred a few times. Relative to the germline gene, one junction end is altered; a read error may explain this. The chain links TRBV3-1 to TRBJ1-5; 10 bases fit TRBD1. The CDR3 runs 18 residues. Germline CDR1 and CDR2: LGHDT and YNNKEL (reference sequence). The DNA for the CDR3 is TGTGCCCGCAGTTTAATGGGACAGGGGTTAGGAAGCAATCAGCCCCAGCATTTT. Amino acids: CARSLMGQGLGSNQPQHF.

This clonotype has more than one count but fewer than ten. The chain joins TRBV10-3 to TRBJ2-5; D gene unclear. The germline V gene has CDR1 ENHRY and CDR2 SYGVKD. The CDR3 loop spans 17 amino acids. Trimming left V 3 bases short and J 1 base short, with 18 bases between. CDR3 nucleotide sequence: TGTGCCATCAGTGACAGTCACAATCCTAGGACCCAAGAGACCCAGTACTTC. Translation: CAISDSHNPRTQETQYF.

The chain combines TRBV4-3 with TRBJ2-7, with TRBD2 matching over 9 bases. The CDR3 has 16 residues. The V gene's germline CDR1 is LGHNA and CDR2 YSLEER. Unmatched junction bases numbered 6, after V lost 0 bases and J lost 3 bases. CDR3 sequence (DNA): TGCGCCAGCAGCCAAGATGGGCTAGCGGGATTCTACGAGCAGTACTTC. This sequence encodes CASSQDGLAGFYEQYF.

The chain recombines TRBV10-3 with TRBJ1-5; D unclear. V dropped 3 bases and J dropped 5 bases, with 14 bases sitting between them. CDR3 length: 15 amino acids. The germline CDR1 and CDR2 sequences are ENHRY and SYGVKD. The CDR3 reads CAISDPEGLDQPQHF. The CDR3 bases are TGTGCCATCAGTGACCCCGAGGGATTAGATCAGCCCCAGCATTTT.

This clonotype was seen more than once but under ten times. CDR3 nucleotides: TGTGCCAGCAGTTTAGGGTTGGGACAGGGCTCCTACAATGAGCAGTTCTTC. Its protein product is CASSLGLGQGSYNEQFF. The rearrangement joins TRBV12-3 or TRBV12-4 to TRBJ2-1, with 9 bases fitting TRBD1. This CDR3 contains 17 residues. Losses at the gene ends were 1 base for V and 0 bases for J; bases not matched to a gene: 4.

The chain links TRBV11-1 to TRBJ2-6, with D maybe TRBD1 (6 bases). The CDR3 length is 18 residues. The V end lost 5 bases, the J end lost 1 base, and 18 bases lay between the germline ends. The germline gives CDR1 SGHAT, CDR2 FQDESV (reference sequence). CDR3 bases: TGTGCCAGCAGCAAACTCGGCCAGGGGAATTCTGGGGCCAACGTCCTGACTTTC. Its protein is CASSKLGQGNSGANVLTF.

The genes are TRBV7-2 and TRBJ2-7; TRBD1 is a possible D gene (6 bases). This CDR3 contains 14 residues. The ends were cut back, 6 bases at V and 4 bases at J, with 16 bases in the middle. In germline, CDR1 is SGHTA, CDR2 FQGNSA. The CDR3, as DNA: TGTGCCAGCAGGGAATCGTACAGGGAATACGAGCAGTACTTC. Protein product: CASRESYREYEQYF.

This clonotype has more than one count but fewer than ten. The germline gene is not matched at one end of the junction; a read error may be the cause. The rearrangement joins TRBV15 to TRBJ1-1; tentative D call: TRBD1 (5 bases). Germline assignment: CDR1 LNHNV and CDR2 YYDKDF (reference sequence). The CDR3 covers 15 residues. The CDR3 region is CATSRGGSRGTGAFF. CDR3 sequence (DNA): TGTGCCACCAGCAGAGGAGGTTCCCGGGGGACTGGAGCTTTCTTT.

CDR3 nucleotides: TGCGCCAGCAGCGACAGGGGGACTTCTACCGGGGAGCTGTTTTTT. Its protein is CASSDRGTSTGELFF. V gene TRBV5-1 combines with J gene TRBJ2-2; 9 nucleotides agree with TRBD1. The CDR3 is 15 amino acids. The junction had 6 bases not matched to a gene; V was cut back by 4 bases and J by 5 bases. The V gene's germline CDR1 is SGHRS and CDR2 YFSETQ.

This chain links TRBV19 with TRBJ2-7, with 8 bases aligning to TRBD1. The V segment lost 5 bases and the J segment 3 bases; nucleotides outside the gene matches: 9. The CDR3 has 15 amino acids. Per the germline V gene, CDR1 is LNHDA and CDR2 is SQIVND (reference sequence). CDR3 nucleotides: TGTGCCAGTAGTCCGAGACAGGGGCTTCGCTACGAGCAGTACTTC. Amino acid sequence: CASSPRQGLRYEQYF.

The CDR3 sequence is CSASPAGSSYEQYF. The CDR3 DNA is TGCAGTGCTAGCCCCGCGGGTAGCTCCTACGAGCAGTACTTC. The V gene is TRBV20-1, the J gene TRBJ2-7, with D possibly being TRBD2 (5 bases). The CDR3 sequence is 14 residues long. Germline CDR1 is DFQATT and CDR2 is SNEGSKA (reference sequence). Between the trimmed V and J ends, which lost 3 bases and 0 bases, there was a span of 12 bases.

The CDR3 here is CASSEQGLGEQYF. CDR3 bases: TGTGCCAGCAGTGAACAGGGCCTGGGGGAGCAGTACTTC. The chain employs TRBV2 and TRBJ2-7; maybe TRBD1 (5 bases). CDR3 length equals 13 residues. The V end lost 2 bases, the J end lost 7 bases, and 12 bases lay between the germline ends. CDR1 is SNHLY, CDR2 FYNNEI, per germline.

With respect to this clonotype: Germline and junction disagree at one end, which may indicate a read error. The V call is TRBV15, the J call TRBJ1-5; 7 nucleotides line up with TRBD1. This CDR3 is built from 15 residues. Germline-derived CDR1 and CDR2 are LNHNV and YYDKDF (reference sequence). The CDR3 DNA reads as TGTGCCACCAGCAGACCCGGGGACAGCATTCAGCCCCAGCATTTT. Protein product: CATSRPGDSIQPQHF.

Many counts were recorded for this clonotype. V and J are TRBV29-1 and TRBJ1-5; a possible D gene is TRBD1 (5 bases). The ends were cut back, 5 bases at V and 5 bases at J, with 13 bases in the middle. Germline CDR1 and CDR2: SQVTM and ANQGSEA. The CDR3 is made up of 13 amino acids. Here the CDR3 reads CSVWGDGDQPQHF. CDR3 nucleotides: TGCAGCGTTTGGGGGGACGGGGATCAGCCCCAGCATTTT.

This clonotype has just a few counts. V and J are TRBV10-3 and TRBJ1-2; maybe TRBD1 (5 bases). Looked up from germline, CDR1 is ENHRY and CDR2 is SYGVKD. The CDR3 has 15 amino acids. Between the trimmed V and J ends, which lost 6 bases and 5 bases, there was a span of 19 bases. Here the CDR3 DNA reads TGTGCCATCAGGCCCACCGGGACGGAAGCTTATGGCTACACCTTC. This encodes CAIRPTGTEAYGYTF.

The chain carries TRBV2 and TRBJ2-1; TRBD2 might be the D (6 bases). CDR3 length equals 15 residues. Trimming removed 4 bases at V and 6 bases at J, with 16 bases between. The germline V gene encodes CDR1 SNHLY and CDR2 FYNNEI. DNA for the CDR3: TGTGCCAGCAGTGGGGACTCGGTGGGAGCCAATGAGCAGTTCTTC. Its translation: CASSGDSVGANEQFF.

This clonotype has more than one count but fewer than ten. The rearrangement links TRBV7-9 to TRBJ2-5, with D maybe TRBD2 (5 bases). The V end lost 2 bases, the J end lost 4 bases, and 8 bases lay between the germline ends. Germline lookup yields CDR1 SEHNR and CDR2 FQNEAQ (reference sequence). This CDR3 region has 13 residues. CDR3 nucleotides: TGTGCCAGCAGCTTACTGGAGGCAGAGACCCAGTACTTC. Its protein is CASSLLEAETQYF.

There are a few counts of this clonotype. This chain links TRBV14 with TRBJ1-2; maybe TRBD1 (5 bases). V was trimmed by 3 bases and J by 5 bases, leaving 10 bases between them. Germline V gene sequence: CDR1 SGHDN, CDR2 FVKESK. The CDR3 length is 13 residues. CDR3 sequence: CASSQTVTYGYTF. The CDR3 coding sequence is TGTGCCAGCAGCCAGACAGTAACATATGGCTACACCTTC.

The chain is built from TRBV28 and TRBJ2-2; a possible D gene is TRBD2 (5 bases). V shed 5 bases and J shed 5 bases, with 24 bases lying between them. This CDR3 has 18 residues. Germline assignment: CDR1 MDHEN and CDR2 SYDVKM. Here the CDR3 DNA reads TGTGCCAGCAGTCTCTTCGGGAATTCCCAAAGAAGGACCGGGGAGCTGTTTTTT. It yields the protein CASSLFGNSQRRTGELFF.

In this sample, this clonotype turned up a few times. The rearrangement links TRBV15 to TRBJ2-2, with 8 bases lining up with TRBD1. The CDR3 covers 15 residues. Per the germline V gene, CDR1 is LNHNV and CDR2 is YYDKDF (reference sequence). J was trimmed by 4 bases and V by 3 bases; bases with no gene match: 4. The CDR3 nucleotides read TGTGCCACCAGCAGGGACAGGGTCGGCACCGGGGAGCTGTTTTTT. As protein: CATSRDRVGTGELFF.

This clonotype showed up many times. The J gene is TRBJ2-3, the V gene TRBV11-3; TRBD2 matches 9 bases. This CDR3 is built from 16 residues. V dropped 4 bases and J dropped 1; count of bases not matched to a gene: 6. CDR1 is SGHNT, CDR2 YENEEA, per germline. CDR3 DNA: TGTGCCAGCAGCTCGACTAGCGGACATGGCACAGATACGCAGTATTTT. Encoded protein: CASSSTSGHGTDTQYF.

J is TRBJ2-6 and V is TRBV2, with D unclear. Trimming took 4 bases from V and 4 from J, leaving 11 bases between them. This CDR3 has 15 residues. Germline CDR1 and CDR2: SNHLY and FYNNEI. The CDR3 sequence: CASSGGSQGANVLTF. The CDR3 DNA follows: TGTGCCAGCAGTGGGGGAAGCCAGGGGGCCAACGTCCTGACTTTC. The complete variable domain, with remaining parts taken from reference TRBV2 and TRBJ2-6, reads EPEVTQTPSHQVTQMGQEVILRCVPISNHLYFYWYRQILGQKVEFLVSFYNNEISEKSEIFDDQFSVERPDGSNFTLKIRSTKLEDSAMYFCASSGGSQGANVLTFGAGSRLTVL.